Presented here are 31 T cell receptor beta chains from one specimen sequenced in a study of cytomegalovirus exposure and HLA in healthy donors. The study ran its PCR with 60 Vbeta and 13 Jbeta primers. Produced via immunoSEQ multiplex PCR; TCRdb's table is partial and in-frame only. The sample includes 150,000 to 200,000 clones, roughly 82% seen only once; the top ten take 1.5%. The sequenced sample was PBMCs. These receptors all come from a girl aged 5 to 17 in good health and CMV-seropositive.

There are a few counts of this clone. J is TRBJ2-7 and V is TRBV5-3, with D perhaps matching TRBD1 (5 bases). Being an ORF, TRBV5-3 has a function that is uncertain. The V end was cut by 6 bases, the J end by 0 bases, with 25 bases between. The CDR3 contains 18 residues. CDR3 amino acids: CARNPRGPICQGSYEQYF. The CDR3 region has the DNA TGTGCCAGAAACCCTCGAGGCCCCATTTGCCAGGGCTCCTACGAGCAGTACTTC.

The chain uses TRBV2 and TRBJ1-1; no clear D gene. Germline loops: CDR1 SNHLY, CDR2 FYNNEI. V lost 6 bases, J lost 1 base, and 12 bases lay in between. This CDR3 contains 14 residues. As DNA, the CDR3 is TGTGCCAGCAGCAAAAGCCCCCCGAACACTGAAGCTTTCTTT. Protein product: CASSKSPPNTEAFF.

The chain recombines TRBV4-1 with TRBJ1-1; the D gene is possibly TRBD1 (6 bases). Deletions cut 0 bases from V and 7 bases from J, with 15 bases between. CDR1 and CDR2 (germline): MGHRA, YSYEKL. This CDR3 is 15 amino acids long. The CDR3 here is CASSQDLGRGDEAFF. DNA for the CDR3: TGCGCCAGCAGCCAAGACCTGGGCAGGGGAGATGAAGCTTTCTTT.

The V gene is TRBV15, the J gene TRBJ2-7, with 9 bases that match TRBD1. Germline CDR1 LNHNV, CDR2 YYDKDF (reference sequence). With 0 bases clipped from V and 11 bases from J, the junction kept 5 bases outside the gene matches. The CDR3 has 13 amino acids. The CDR3 region has the DNA TGTGCCACCAGCAGAGATCGACAGGGGGAAGAGTACTTC. Protein: CATSRDRQGEEYF.

The chain couples TRBV18 to TRBJ2-5, with a possible D match to TRBD2 (5 bases). CDR1 is KGHSH, CDR2 LQKENI, per germline. Deletions cut 3 bases from V and 5 bases from J, with 10 bases between. This CDR3 contains 13 residues. CDR3 coding DNA: TGTGCCAGCTCACCGCGGGCCGCGGAGACCCAGTACTTC. Amino acid sequence: CASSPRAAETQYF.

In DNA, the CDR3 is TGTGCCAGCACCGGGGGGAGCGGGGCCCACTCGAACACCGGGGAGCTGTTTTTT. Residues: CASTGGSGAHSNTGELFF. The chain combines TRBV2 with TRBJ2-2; 7 bases line up with TRBD2. Germline trimming cut 7 bases from V and 0 bases from J; bases unmatched to any gene: 14. This CDR3 region has 18 residues. Germline values: CDR1 SNHLY, CDR2 FYNNEI.

The V and J genes are TRBV5-6 and TRBJ2-7, with 10 bases fitting TRBD1. This CDR3 is 14 amino acids long. Germline CDR1 SGHDT, CDR2 YYEEEE. Trimming at V came to 5 bases and at J to 6 bases, leaving 8 bases not matched to a gene. In DNA, the CDR3 is TGTGCCAGCAGTGGATCGGACAGGGGGATCGAGCAGTACTTC. Protein: CASSGSDRGIEQYF.

The genes are TRBV10-3 and TRBJ1-4; the match to TRBD1 covers 8 bases. The CDR3 covers 14 residues. Germline CDR1 is ENHRY and CDR2 is SYGVKD. V dropped 6 bases and J dropped 8; count of bases not matched to a gene: 8. The CDR3 loop is CAISGQGGREKLFF. The CDR3 nucleotides read TGTGCCATCAGCGGACAGGGCGGTAGAGAAAAACTGTTTTTT.

This clone showed up just a few times. The rearrangement uses TRBV28 and TRBJ1-5; D might be TRBD1 (6 bases). The ends were cut back, 2 bases at V and 4 bases at J, with 18 bases in the middle. CDR1 and CDR2 (germline): MDHEN, SYDVKM. The CDR3 is made up of 17 amino acids. CDR3 loop: CASSLRGGGRGNQPQHF. CDR3 bases: TGTGCCAGCAGTTTACGGGGAGGGGGGCGCGGGAATCAGCCCCAGCATTTT.

The chain joins TRBV10-3 to TRBJ2-7; D is perhaps TRBD2 (5 bases). Deletions cut 5 bases from V and 0 bases from J, with 14 bases between. From germline, CDR1 is ENHRY and CDR2 SYGVKD. This CDR3 contains 15 residues. This CDR3 reads CAISNPGIASYEQYF. The CDR3 DNA is TGTGCCATCAGTAACCCCGGGATTGCCTCCTACGAGCAGTACTTC.

This clone has just one count. The CDR3 region has the DNA TGTGCCAGCAGCCGGGAACCCACGAGGGAAAAACTGTTTTTT. The encoded protein is CASSREPTREKLFF. This chain connects TRBV7-9 to TRBJ1-4; D is unclear. The V and J ends lost 5 bases and 8 bases respectively, with 15 bases between them. The CDR3 covers 14 residues. CDR1 and CDR2 from the germline V gene are SEHNR and FQNEAQ (reference sequence).

The CDR3: CASSPRREVSQETQYF. As DNA, the CDR3 is TGTGCCAGCAGTCCTAGGCGGGAGGTCTCCCAAGAGACCCAGTACTTC. The gene calls are TRBV28 and TRBJ2-5, with 8 bases fitting TRBD2. The CDR3 length is 16 residues. The V and J ends lost 5 bases and 1 base, in that order; junction bases with no gene match: 9. Germline values: CDR1 MDHEN, CDR2 SYDVKM.

The chain links TRBV5-1 to TRBJ2-1, with D hard to call. Germline values: CDR1 SGHRS, CDR2 YFSETQ. The CDR3 contains 14 residues. V was trimmed by 3 bases and J by 8 bases, leaving 15 bases between them. The CDR3 nucleotides read TGCGCCAGCAGCTCGAACTTTGCCCACGATGAGCAGTTCTTC. Its protein product is CASSSNFAHDEQFF. Variable domain in full (rest from reference TRBV5-1 and TRBJ2-1): KAGVTQTPRYLIKTRGQQVTLSCSPISGHRSVSWYQQTPGQGLQFLFEYFSETQRNKGNFPGRFSGRQFSNSRSEMNVSTLELGDSALYLCASSSNFAHDEQFFGPGTRLTVL.

In its sample, this clone was seen a few times. The V call is TRBV5-1, the J call TRBJ2-1; D call uncertain. From germline, CDR1 is SGHRS and CDR2 YFSETQ. The CDR3 has 14 residues. The ends were cut back, 4 bases at V and 3 bases at J, with 11 bases in the middle. CDR3 DNA sequence: TGCGCCAGCAGCCCCGCTGGCAGCTACAATGAGCAGTTCTTC. It encodes CASSPAGSYNEQFF. The variable domain in full, completed from reference TRBV5-1 and TRBJ2-1, reads KAGVTQTPRYLIKTRGQQVTLSCSPISGHRSVSWYQQTPGQGLQFLFEYFSETQRNKGNFPGRFSGRQFSNSRSEMNVSTLELGDSALYLCASSPAGSYNEQFFGPGTRLTVL.

The V call is TRBV5-4, the J call TRBJ2-1, with TRBD2 matching 11 bases. Germline trimming cut 4 bases from V and 6 bases from J; bases unmatched to any gene: 9. The CDR3 loop spans 16 amino acids. Looked up from germline, CDR1 is SGHNT and CDR2 is YYREEE (reference sequence). CDR3 amino acids: CASSLTSGKSLNEQFF. CDR3 DNA: TGTGCCAGCAGCCTGACTAGCGGGAAGAGCCTCAATGAGCAGTTCTTC. The complete variable domain, with remaining parts taken from reference TRBV5-4 and TRBJ2-1, reads ETGVTQSPTHLIKTRGQQVTLRCSSQSGHNTVSWYQQALGQGPQFIFQYYREEENGRGNFPPRFSGLQFPNYSSELNVNALELDDSALYLCASSLTSGKSLNEQFFGPGTRLTVL.

About this clone: This CDR3 is also generated by other DNA sequences in the sample. The rearrangement uses TRBV19 and TRBJ1-5, with 8 bases lining up with TRBD1. Losses at the gene ends were 4 bases for V and 6 bases for J; bases not matched to a gene: 2. Per germline, CDR1 LNHDA and CDR2 SQIVND (reference sequence). The CDR3 is 13 residues long. The CDR3: CASSTGGGQPQHF. The CDR3 DNA sequence: TGTGCCAGTAGTACAGGGGGCGGTCAGCCCCAGCATTTT.

The sample holds a few counts of this clone. As DNA, the CDR3 is TGTGCCAGCAGCTTGTATTCGATCGGACTAGCGGGGTACCAAGAGACCCAGTACTTC. It translates to CASSLYSIGLAGYQETQYF. This chain connects TRBV5-6 to TRBJ2-5; 12 bases are shared with TRBD2. This CDR3 is 19 amino acids long. V lost 1 base, J lost 0 bases, and 10 bases stayed unmatched. Germline CDR1 SGHDT, CDR2 YYEEEE.

The chain recombines TRBV5-1 with TRBJ2-1; 11 bases align to TRBD2. V was clipped by 4 bases and J by 5 bases; unmatched bases: 8. Germline V gene lookup returns CDR1 SGHRS and CDR2 YFSETQ. The CDR3 length is 16 residues. CDR3 coding DNA: TGCGCCAGCAGCCCGAAACTAGCGGGAGCTCACAATGAGCAGTTCTTC. Its translation is CASSPKLAGAHNEQFF.

V usage is TRBV19 and J usage is TRBJ1-5; TRBD1 might be the D (5 bases). Trimming shortened V by 6 bases and J by 0 bases, and 18 bases separated the two germline ends. Germline V gene data show CDR1 as LNHDA and CDR2 as SQIVND (reference sequence). The CDR3 runs to 17 residues. The CDR3 loop is CASRPFGGTYSNQPQHF. The CDR3 DNA reads as TGTGCCAGTAGGCCCTTTGGGGGGACTTATAGCAATCAGCCCCAGCATTTT. The full variable domain, rest sourced from reference TRBV19 and TRBJ1-5, is DGGITQSPKYLFRKEGQNVTLSCEQNLNHDAMYWYRQDPGQGLRLIYYSQIVNDFQKGDIAEGYSVSREKKESFPLTVTSAQKNPTAFYLCASRPFGGTYSNQPQHFGDGTRLSIL.

The V gene is TRBV28, the J gene TRBJ1-2; TRBD1 matches at 7 bases. Germline CDR1 MDHEN, CDR2 SYDVKM. Germline trimming cut 3 bases from V and 6 bases from J; bases unmatched to any gene: 10. This CDR3 comprises 15 residues. The CDR3 DNA reads TGTGCCAGCAGTTTTCCGTTCGGCCAGGGGGATGGCTACACCTTC. Residues: CASSFPFGQGDGYTF.

The chain uses TRBV10-1 and TRBJ2-7; a weak D match, TRBD2 (5 bases). CDR1 and CDR2 (germline): WNHNN, SYGVQD (reference sequence). Trimming took 3 bases from V and 7 from J, leaving 7 bases between them. The CDR3 contains 11 residues. Here the CDR3 reads CASSDSGEQYF. CDR3 DNA: TGCGCCAGCAGTGATTCGGGAGAGCAGTACTTC.

This chain connects TRBV4-1 to TRBJ2-1, with TRBD2 matching over 12 bases. The junction had 2 bases not matched to a gene; V was cut back by 4 bases and J by 4 bases. Germline-derived CDR1 and CDR2 are MGHRA and YSYEKL. This CDR3 contains 15 residues. The CDR3, as DNA: TGCGCCAGCAGCCTTGGACTAGCGGGGTACAATGAGCAGTTCTTC. It encodes CASSLGLAGYNEQFF.

CDR3 sequence reads: CASSEDGLAGAGELFF. The CDR3 DNA reads as TGTGCCAGCAGTGAAGATGGGCTAGCGGGAGCTGGGGAGCTGTTTTTT. J is TRBJ2-2 and V is TRBV2, with 10 bases that match TRBD2. With V trimmed by 1 base and J by 8 bases, 7 bases remained unmatched. The CDR3 totals 16 residues. The germline gives CDR1 SNHLY, CDR2 FYNNEI.

J is TRBJ2-3 and V is TRBV5-1, with TRBD2 matching over 9 bases. Unmatched junction bases numbered 12, after V lost 6 bases and J lost 7 bases. Per the germline V gene, CDR1 is SGHRS and CDR2 is YFSETQ. The CDR3 runs 15 residues. CDR3 in DNA: TGCGCCAGCACCCAGGCTAGCGGGACGAAACATACGCAGTATTTT. It specifies CASTQASGTKHTQYF.

The chain combines TRBV7-9 with TRBJ2-5, with 12 bases identical to TRBD2. The germline V gene has CDR1 SEHNR and CDR2 FQNEAQ (reference sequence). Trimming at V came to 5 bases and at J to 5 bases, leaving 3 bases not matched to a gene. The CDR3 sequence is 14 residues long. This CDR3 reads CASSLTSGGETQYF. The CDR3 nucleotides are TGTGCCAGCAGCCTAACTAGCGGGGGGGAGACCCAGTACTTC.

V and J are TRBV10-3 and TRBJ2-1; D is unclear. Per germline, CDR1 ENHRY and CDR2 SYGVKD. The CDR3 sequence is 15 residues long. Between the trimmed V and J ends, which lost 0 bases and 1 base, there was a span of 7 bases. DNA for the CDR3: TGTGCCATCAGTGAGTCGGCGGTTTCCTACAATGAGCAGTTCTTC. Translation gives CAISESAVSYNEQFF.

This chain connects TRBV5-6 to TRBJ2-3, with D maybe TRBD2 (5 bases). CDR1 and CDR2 from the germline V gene are SGHDT and YYEEEE. V lost 1 base, J lost 0 bases, and 9 bases lay in between. The CDR3 is 15 residues long. CDR3 nucleotides: TGTGCCAGCAGCTTGACGGCGGGTAGCACAGATACGCAGTATTTT. It specifies CASSLTAGSTDTQYF. Supplemented by reference TRBV5-6 and TRBJ2-3, the full variable domain reads DAGVTQSPTHLIKTRGQQVTLRCSPKSGHDTVSWYQQALGQGPQFIFQYYEEEERQRGNFPDRFSGHQFPNYSSELNVNALLLGDSALYLCASSLTAGSTDTQYFGPGTRLTVL.

The V and J genes are TRBV7-9 and TRBJ1-2, with 7 positions matching TRBD1. The CDR3 spans 17 residues. V dropped 5 bases and J dropped 8; count of bases not matched to a gene: 20. From germline, CDR1 is SEHNR and CDR2 FQNEAQ (reference sequence). Here the CDR3 reads CASSERKDRQAGQGYTF. The CDR3 DNA sequence: TGTGCCAGCAGCGAACGAAAGGACAGGCAAGCAGGTCAGGGCTACACCTTC.

The J gene is TRBJ1-2, the V gene TRBV7-9; the D is unclear. The V and J ends lost 5 bases and 8 bases respectively, with 9 bases between them. CDR1 is SEHNR, CDR2 FQNEAQ, per germline (reference sequence). CDR3 length: 11 amino acids. CDR3 sequence reads: CASSEAPGYTF. The CDR3 bases are TGTGCCAGCAGCGAGGCCCCGGGCTACACCTTC.

The chain has TRBV30 and TRBJ2-7; D might be TRBD2 (6 bases). This CDR3 region has 11 residues. Between the trimmed V and J ends, which lost 3 bases and 5 bases, there was a span of 8 bases. The V gene's germline CDR1 is GTSNPN and CDR2 SVGIG (reference sequence). The CDR3 is CAWSWGDEQYF. For the CDR3, the DNA is TGTGCCTGGAGCTGGGGGGACGAGCAGTACTTC. Using reference TRBV30 and TRBJ2-7 for the parts outside the CDR3, the full variable domain is SQTIHQWPATLVQPVGSPLSLECTVEGTSNPNLYWYRQAAGRGLQLLFYSVGIGQISSEVPQNLSASRPQDRQFILSSKKLLLSDSGFYLCAWSWGDEQYFGPGTRLTVT.

The chain employs TRBV5-1 and TRBJ2-5; D perhaps matches TRBD2 (6 bases). This CDR3 is 13 amino acids long. V lost 7 bases to trimming and J lost 1 base, with 11 bases between them. In germline, CDR1 is SGHRS, CDR2 YFSETQ. The DNA for the CDR3 is TGCGCCAGCGGTCGGGAGACCCAAGAGACCCAGTACTTC. Encoded protein: CASGRETQETQYF.